This entry lists 5 T cell receptor beta chains sequenced from one sample in a study of identical twins. TCRdb independently ran MiXCR on the 5' RACE reads; one entry per CDR3 protein. The repertoire consists of 600,000 to 850,000 distinct CDR3 sequences, with around a sixth occurring once and the leading ten covering around 13%. These same records also appear under a second study, on T cells expressing NK-cell markers.

The sequencing sample was made of PBMCs. These receptors originate from a woman younger than 30 in good health.

This clonotype appeared a few times. The J gene is TRBJ2-7, the V gene TRBV7-9, with 8 bases identical to TRBD2. The V segment lost 5 bases and the J segment 5 bases; nucleotides outside the gene matches: 5. The germline gives CDR1 SEHNR, CDR2 FQNEAQ (reference sequence). This CDR3 is built from 13 residues. CDR3 loop: CASSQAGEDEQYF. As DNA, the CDR3 is TGTGCCAGCAGCCAAGCGGGGGAAGACGAGCAGTACTTC.

In regard to this clonotype: Since a much larger clone is just one base distant, this may be a read error. The chain couples TRBV20-1 to TRBJ2-3; D call uncertain. Germline V gene data show CDR1 as DFQATT and CDR2 as SNEGSKA (reference sequence). This CDR3 is 11 amino acids long. CDR3 in DNA: TGCAGGGCTAGTGTGCAACATACGCAGTATTTT. Protein sequence: CRASVQHTQYF.

This chain connects TRBV9 to TRBJ2-5; 8 bases line up with TRBD2. Germline loops: CDR1 SGDLS, CDR2 YYNGEE. The CDR3 loop spans 15 amino acids. Trimming cost V 6 bases and J 5 bases; bases outside gene matches: 12. The DNA for the CDR3 is TGTGCCAGCAACCGGGGTAGCGGGGCATGGGAGACCCAGTACTTC. It yields the protein CASNRGSGAWETQYF.

V and J are TRBV20-1 and TRBJ2-3; 8 bases line up with TRBD2. The V and J ends lost 6 bases and 2 bases, in that order; junction bases with no gene match: 7. Germline V gene lookup returns CDR1 DFQATT and CDR2 SNEGSKA (reference sequence). The CDR3 spans 14 residues. The DNA for the CDR3 is TGCAGTGCAAAACGGGGGGGCCACACAGATACGCAGTATTTT. Residues: CSAKRGGHTDTQYF.

Only a few counts were recorded for this clonotype. This chain joins TRBV12-3 or TRBV12-4 and TRBJ2-1; D may be TRBD1 (6 bases). Trimming removed 4 bases at V and 6 bases at J, with 10 bases between. This CDR3 spans 13 amino acids. The DNA of the CDR3 is TGTGCCAGCAGTTACAGGGTTGGCAATGAGCAGTTCTTC. It codes for CASSYRVGNEQFF.